What follows are 26 T cell receptor beta chains derived from one specimen sequenced in a study of beta chain features in type 1 diabetes. Since all of the isolated RNA was reverse transcribed, expressed TCRB transcripts were what got sequenced. Sequencing used immunoSEQ multiplex PCR; TCRdb keeps in-frame clones, though not all of them. This table has 600,000 to 650,000 clones, around 16% appearing once. The sample consisted of naive CD4+ T cells from blood. The receptors were gathered from a man aged 18 to 29 in good health.

V usage is TRBV29-1 and J usage is TRBJ2-5; 8 bases are a match to TRBD2. Near its end, the DNA agrees better with TRBJ2-7, so the J call may be wrong. This CDR3 region has 13 residues. From germline, CDR1 is SQVTM and CDR2 ANQGSEA. CDR3 protein: CSAGTRFSYEQYF. CDR3 nucleotide sequence: TGCAGCGCCGGGACTAGGTTCTCCTACGAGCAGTACTTC.

This clone came up a few times. The gene calls are TRBV4-2 and TRBJ1-5, with 7 bases matching TRBD1. Germline assignment: CDR1 LGHNA and CDR2 YNFKEQ. The CDR3 contains 16 residues. Trimming at V came to 0 bases and at J to 1 base, leaving 3 bases not matched to a gene. The CDR3 protein is CASSQEEGGSNQPQHF. In DNA form, the CDR3 reads TGTGCCAGCAGCCAAGAAGAAGGGGGCAGCAATCAGCCCCAGCATTTT.

V and J are TRBV7-2 and TRBJ1-1; TRBD1 might be the D (5 bases). This CDR3 is 14 amino acids long. In germline, CDR1 is SGHTA, CDR2 FQGNSA. Trimming removed 3 bases at V and 1 base at J, with 9 bases between. The CDR3 is CASSLRDSNTEAFF. DNA for the CDR3: TGTGCCAGCAGCTTGCGGGACTCGAACACTGAAGCTTTCTTT.

Only a few counts were recorded for this clone. This chain links TRBV20-1 with TRBJ2-1; D uncertain. In germline, CDR1 is DFQATT, CDR2 SNEGSKA (reference sequence). CDR3 size: 11 residues. V was clipped by 7 bases and J by 3 bases, with 7 bases between them. The CDR3 protein is CSVKGYNEQFF. The DNA of the CDR3 is TGCAGTGTGAAGGGCTACAATGAGCAGTTCTTC.

CDR3 DNA: TGTGCCAGCCACTCCACCTCGAACACCGGGGAGCTGTTTTTT. Residues: CASHSTSNTGELFF. The rearrangement joins TRBV11-2 to TRBJ2-2; D is uncertain. Germline V gene lookup returns CDR1 SGHAT and CDR2 FQNNGV. The CDR3 contains 14 residues. The germline V and J ends were trimmed by 8 bases and 0 bases, with 10 bases remaining between them. The variable domain in full, with the rest retrieved from reference TRBV11-2 and TRBJ2-2, is EAGVAQSPRYKIIEKRQSVAFWCNPISGHATLYWYQQILGQGPKLLIQFQNNGVVDDSQLPKDRFSAERLKGVDSTLKIQPAKLEDSAVYLCASHSTSNTGELFFGEGSRLTVL.

The chain has TRBV13 and TRBJ2-7; possibly TRBD1 or TRBD2 for D (5 bases each). The germline V and J ends were trimmed by 5 bases and 2 bases, with 10 bases remaining between them. This CDR3 is built from 13 residues. Germline lookup yields CDR1 PRHDT and CDR2 FYEKMQ (reference sequence). In nucleotides, the CDR3 is TGTGCCAGCAGCCTCGGGGCTCCCTACGAGCAGTACTTC. Translated, it gives CASSLGAPYEQYF.

This clone was observed a handful of times. The chain links TRBV7-9 to TRBJ2-3; D gene ambiguous. In germline, CDR1 is SEHNR, CDR2 FQNEAQ (reference sequence). Between the trimmed V and J ends, which lost 0 bases and 0 bases, there was a span of 10 bases. The CDR3 has 16 residues. Written as DNA, the CDR3 is TGTGCCAGCAGCTTAGCTTGGGGTCCTAGCACAGATACGCAGTATTTT. It is translated as CASSLAWGPSTDTQYF.

The V and J genes are TRBV5-1 and TRBJ2-3; D is unresolved. With 2 bases removed from V and 2 bases from J, the gap between germline ends came to 6 bases. Germline CDR1 is SGHRS and CDR2 is YFSETQ. The CDR3 runs to 13 residues. Here the CDR3 reads CASSLAYTDTQYF. CDR3 nucleotides: TGCGCCAGCAGCTTAGCCTACACAGATACGCAGTATTTT.

This clone showed up just a few times. This sequence joins TRBV5-1 and TRBJ2-7, with TRBD2 matching over 7 bases. There are 15 residues in the CDR3. CDR1 and CDR2 from the germline V gene are SGHRS and YFSETQ. V lost 0 bases and J lost 1; bases outside the gene matches: 4. As DNA, the CDR3 is TGCGCCAGCAGCTTGGAAGGTAGCGGGTCCTACGAGCAGTACTTC. It encodes CASSLEGSGSYEQYF.

This clone was seen a handful of times. The V and J genes are TRBV9 and TRBJ2-1; the match to TRBD1 covers 8 bases. CDR3 length equals 14 residues. The V gene end was trimmed by 2 bases and the J gene end by 5 bases; junction bases not matched to a gene: 3. Per germline, CDR1 SGDLS and CDR2 YYNGEE. CDR3 DNA sequence: TGTGCCAGCAGCGTTGGGACAGGTAACAATGAGCAGTTCTTC. Amino acid sequence: CASSVGTGNNEQFF.

This clone has a count of ten or more. The genes are TRBV10-3 and TRBJ2-1, with 12 bases aligning to TRBD2. V was pared by 6 bases and J by 7 bases, with 7 bases of the junction left unmatched. CDR3 length equals 15 residues. Per the germline V gene, CDR1 is ENHRY and CDR2 is SYGVKD. CDR3 amino acids: CAISRTSGKGNEQFF. The CDR3 DNA reads as TGTGCCATCAGCCGGACTAGCGGGAAAGGGAATGAGCAGTTCTTC.

The chain recombines TRBV5-1 with TRBJ2-7, with 9 bases fitting TRBD2. Unmatched junction bases numbered 5, after V lost 4 bases and J lost 3 bases. Germline assignment: CDR1 SGHRS and CDR2 YFSETQ. This CDR3 has 14 amino acids. The CDR3: CASSESGGYYEQYF. The CDR3 nucleotides are TGCGCCAGCAGCGAGAGCGGGGGGTACTACGAGCAGTACTTC.

The chain couples TRBV28 to TRBJ2-1; D is possibly TRBD1 or TRBD2 (5 bases each). Trimming took 5 bases from V and 16 from J, leaving 15 bases between them. The CDR3 runs to 11 residues. The germline CDR1 and CDR2 sequences are MDHEN and SYDVKM. CDR3 residues: CASSEGPLPFF. CDR3 DNA sequence: TGTGCCAGCAGTGAGGGGCCACTCCCTTTCTTC.

The chain employs TRBV27 and TRBJ1-1; D is undetermined. CDR3 size: 16 residues. Per the germline V gene, CDR1 is MNHEY and CDR2 is SMNVEV (reference sequence). Trimming shortened V by 3 bases and J by 1 base, and 15 bases separated the two germline ends. DNA of the CDR3: TGTGCCAGCAGTTTTCGGGCGGCGCAACGGAACACTGAAGCTTTCTTT. Translation gives CASSFRAAQRNTEAFF.

This clone was recorded a few times. This chain uses TRBV28 with TRBJ2-5, with D perhaps TRBD1 or TRBD2 (5 bases each). CDR3 length equals 11 residues. Germline V lookup: CDR1 MDHEN, CDR2 SYDVKM. V was cut by 11 bases and J by 2 bases, with 9 bases left in between. The CDR3 is CAHGGQETQYF. The CDR3 coding sequence is TGTGCCCATGGGGGACAAGAGACCCAGTACTTC.

The chain combines TRBV2 with TRBJ2-1, with D perhaps matching TRBD1 or TRBD2 (5 bases each). V lost 3 bases to trimming and J lost 10 bases, with 10 bases between them. Germline V gene data show CDR1 as SNHLY and CDR2 as FYNNEI. The CDR3 is 12 residues long. CDR3 sequence (DNA): TGTGCCAGCAGTGAGGGGGTCAGGGAGCAGTTCTTC. Residues: CASSEGVREQFF.

This clone was seen repeatedly, ten times or more. This chain connects TRBV7-2 to TRBJ2-1; D is undetermined. There are 14 residues in the CDR3. The V end lost 3 bases, the J end lost 2 bases, and 8 bases lay between the germline ends. The germline gives CDR1 SGHTA, CDR2 FQGNSA. CDR3 sequence (DNA): TGTGCCAGCAGCTTCCTAGTTCCCTACAATGAGCAGTTCTTC. This codes for CASSFLVPYNEQFF.

The V gene is TRBV7-9, the J gene TRBJ2-1; a possible D gene is TRBD2 (6 bases). Trimming removed 1 base at V and 12 bases at J, with 10 bases between. This CDR3 is built from 12 residues. In germline, CDR1 is SEHNR, CDR2 FQNEAQ (reference sequence). As DNA, the CDR3 is TGTGCCAGCAGCTTAGAGGGGAGGTGGCAGTTCTTC. This sequence encodes CASSLEGRWQFF.

This clone was counted only a few times. The chain uses TRBV28 and TRBJ1-2; 9 bases agree with TRBD1. V lost 5 bases and J lost 7; bases outside the gene matches: 8. Germline assignment: CDR1 MDHEN and CDR2 SYDVKM. The CDR3 runs to 14 residues. The DNA of the CDR3 is TGTGCCAGCAGTACCACCGGGACAGGGACTGGCTACACCTTC. It yields the protein CASSTTGTGTGYTF.

The chain couples TRBV5-5 to TRBJ2-1; weak D call: TRBD2 (6 bases). From germline, CDR1 is SGHKS and CDR2 YYEKEE (reference sequence). The CDR3 has 15 amino acids. V dropped 0 bases and J dropped 6 bases, with 13 bases sitting between them. CDR3 protein: CASSLAGSGANEQFF. For the CDR3, the DNA is TGTGCCAGCAGCTTGGCCGGTAGCGGCGCCAATGAGCAGTTCTTC.

This clone was counted a few times. This same CDR3 is encoded by further DNA sequences in the sample. The CDR3 loop is CASSRGSYNEQFF. In DNA, the CDR3 is TGCGCCAGCAGCCGCGGGAGTTACAATGAGCAGTTCTTC. The gene calls are TRBV4-3 and TRBJ2-1; 7 bases are shared with TRBD2. V shed 4 bases and J 4 bases; nucleotides not matched to a gene: 1. The CDR3 sequence is 13 residues long. The germline CDR1 and CDR2 sequences are LGHNA and YSLEER.

The chain couples TRBV18 to TRBJ1-4; TRBD1 matches at 7 bases. The V gene's germline CDR1 is KGHSH and CDR2 LQKENI. The CDR3 extends over 16 amino acids. The V gene end was trimmed by 4 bases and the J gene end by 0 bases; junction bases not matched to a gene: 5. CDR3 nucleotide sequence: TGTGCCAGCTCACGGCACAGGGGAGCAACTAATGAAAAACTGTTTTTT. This translates into CASSRHRGATNEKLFF.

The J gene is TRBJ2-3, the V gene TRBV29-1; 8 nucleotides align to TRBD2. CDR1 is SQVTM, CDR2 ANQGSEA, per germline. This CDR3 spans 16 amino acids. J lost 3 bases, V lost 4 bases, and 12 bases had no gene match. The CDR3 DNA follows: TGCAGCGTTGGCCCCCCCGGGAGGGCGGGTACAGATACGCAGTATTTT. It is translated as CSVGPPGRAGTDTQYF.

This clone was seen only a few times. This chain connects TRBV10-3 to TRBJ2-7, with 13 nucleotides matching TRBD2. The CDR3 is 16 amino acids. The germline gives CDR1 ENHRY, CDR2 SYGVKD. The J segment lost 2 bases and the V segment lost 3 bases, leaving 4 bases of the junction unmatched. The CDR3 reads CAISDPGLAGAYEQYF. The CDR3 DNA sequence: TGTGCCATCAGTGACCCAGGACTAGCGGGAGCCTACGAGCAGTACTTC.

Written as DNA, the CDR3 is TGTGCCAGTAGCTTGTCGTTTTACAATGAGCAGTTCTTC. This gives the protein CASSLSFYNEQFF. The chain recombines TRBV9 with TRBJ2-1; D unresolved. This CDR3 is built from 13 residues. Germline-derived CDR1 and CDR2 are SGDLS and YYNGEE. Trimming removed 8 bases from V and 4 bases from J, with 13 bases in between. Drawing the rest from reference TRBV9 and TRBJ2-1, the complete variable domain is DSGVTQTPKHLITATGQRVTLRCSPRSGDLSVYWYQQSLDQGLQFLIQYYNGEERAKGNILERFSAQQFPDLHSELNLSSLELGDSALYFCASSLSFYNEQFFGPGTRLTVL.

The chain is built from TRBV19 and TRBJ2-3; D gene uncertain. The CDR3 consists of 12 residues. Germline V lookup: CDR1 LNHDA, CDR2 SQIVND (reference sequence). The V end was cut by 4 bases, the J end by 2 bases, with 4 bases between. The CDR3: CASSRTTDTQYF. In DNA, the CDR3 is TGTGCCAGTAGTAGGACCACAGATACGCAGTATTTT.